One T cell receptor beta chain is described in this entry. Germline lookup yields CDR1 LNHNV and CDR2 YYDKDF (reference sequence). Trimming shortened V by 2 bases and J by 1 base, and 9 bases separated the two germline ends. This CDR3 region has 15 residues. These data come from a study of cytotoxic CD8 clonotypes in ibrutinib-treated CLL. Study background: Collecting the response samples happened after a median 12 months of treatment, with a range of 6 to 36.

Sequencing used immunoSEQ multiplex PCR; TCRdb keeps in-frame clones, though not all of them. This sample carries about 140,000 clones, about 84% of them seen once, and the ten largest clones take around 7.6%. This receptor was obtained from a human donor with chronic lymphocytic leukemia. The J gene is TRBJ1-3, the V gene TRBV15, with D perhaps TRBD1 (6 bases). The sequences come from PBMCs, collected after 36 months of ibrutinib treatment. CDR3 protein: CATSRPDRSGNTIYF. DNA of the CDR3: TGTGCCACCAGCAGACCAGACAGGTCTGGAAACACCATATATTTT.